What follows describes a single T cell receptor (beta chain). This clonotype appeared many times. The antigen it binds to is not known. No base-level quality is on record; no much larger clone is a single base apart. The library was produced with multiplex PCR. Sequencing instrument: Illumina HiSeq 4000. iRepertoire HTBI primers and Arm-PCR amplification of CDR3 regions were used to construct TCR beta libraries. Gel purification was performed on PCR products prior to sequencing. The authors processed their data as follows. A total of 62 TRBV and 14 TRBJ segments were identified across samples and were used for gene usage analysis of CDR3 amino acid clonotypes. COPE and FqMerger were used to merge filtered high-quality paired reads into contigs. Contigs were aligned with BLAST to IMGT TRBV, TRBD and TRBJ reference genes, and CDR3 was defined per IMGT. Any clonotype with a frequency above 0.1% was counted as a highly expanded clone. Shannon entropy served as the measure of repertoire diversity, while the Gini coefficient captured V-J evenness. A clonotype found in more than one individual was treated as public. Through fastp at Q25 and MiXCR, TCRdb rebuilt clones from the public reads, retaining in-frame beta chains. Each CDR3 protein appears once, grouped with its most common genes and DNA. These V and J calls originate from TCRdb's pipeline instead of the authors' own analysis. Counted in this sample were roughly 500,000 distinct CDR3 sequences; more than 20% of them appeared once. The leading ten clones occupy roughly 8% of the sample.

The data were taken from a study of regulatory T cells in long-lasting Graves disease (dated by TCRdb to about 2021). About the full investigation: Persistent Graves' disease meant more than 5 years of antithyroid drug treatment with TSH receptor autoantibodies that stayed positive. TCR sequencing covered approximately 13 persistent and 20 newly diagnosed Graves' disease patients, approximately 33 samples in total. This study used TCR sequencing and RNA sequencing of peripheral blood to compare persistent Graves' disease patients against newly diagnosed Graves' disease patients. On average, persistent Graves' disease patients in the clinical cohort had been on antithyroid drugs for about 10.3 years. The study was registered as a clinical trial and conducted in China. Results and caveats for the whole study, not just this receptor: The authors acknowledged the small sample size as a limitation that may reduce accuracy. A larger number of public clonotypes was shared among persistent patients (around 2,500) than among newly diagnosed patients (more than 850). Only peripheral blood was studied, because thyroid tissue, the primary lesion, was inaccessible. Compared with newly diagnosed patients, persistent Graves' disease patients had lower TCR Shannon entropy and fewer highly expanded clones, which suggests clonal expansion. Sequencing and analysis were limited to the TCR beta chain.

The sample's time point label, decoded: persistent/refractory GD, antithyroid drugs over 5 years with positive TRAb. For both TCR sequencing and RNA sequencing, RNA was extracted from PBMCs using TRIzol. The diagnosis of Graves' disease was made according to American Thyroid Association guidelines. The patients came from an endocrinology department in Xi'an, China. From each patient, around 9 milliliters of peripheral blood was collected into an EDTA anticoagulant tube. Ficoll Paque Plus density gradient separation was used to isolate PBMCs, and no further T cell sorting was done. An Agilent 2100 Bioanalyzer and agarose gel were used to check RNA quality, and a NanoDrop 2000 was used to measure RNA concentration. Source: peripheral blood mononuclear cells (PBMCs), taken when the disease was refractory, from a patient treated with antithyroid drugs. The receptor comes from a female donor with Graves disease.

The CDR3 loop reads CASSADRGLGYTF. The nucleotide sequence reads as follows: TGTGCCAGCAGTGCTGACAGGGGGCTCGGCTACACCTTC. The sequence links TRBV27 to TRBJ1-2; a stretch of 10 junction bases matches TRBD1. In the germline V gene (reference sequence), CDR1 corresponds to MNHEY and CDR2 to SMNVEV. Germline trimming: 5 bases from V, 8 bases from J; junction bases outside gene matches: 5. The CDR3 goes from the cysteine to the phenylalanine over 13 residues. The only DNA kept is the CDR3, 39 bases in frame from the first base.